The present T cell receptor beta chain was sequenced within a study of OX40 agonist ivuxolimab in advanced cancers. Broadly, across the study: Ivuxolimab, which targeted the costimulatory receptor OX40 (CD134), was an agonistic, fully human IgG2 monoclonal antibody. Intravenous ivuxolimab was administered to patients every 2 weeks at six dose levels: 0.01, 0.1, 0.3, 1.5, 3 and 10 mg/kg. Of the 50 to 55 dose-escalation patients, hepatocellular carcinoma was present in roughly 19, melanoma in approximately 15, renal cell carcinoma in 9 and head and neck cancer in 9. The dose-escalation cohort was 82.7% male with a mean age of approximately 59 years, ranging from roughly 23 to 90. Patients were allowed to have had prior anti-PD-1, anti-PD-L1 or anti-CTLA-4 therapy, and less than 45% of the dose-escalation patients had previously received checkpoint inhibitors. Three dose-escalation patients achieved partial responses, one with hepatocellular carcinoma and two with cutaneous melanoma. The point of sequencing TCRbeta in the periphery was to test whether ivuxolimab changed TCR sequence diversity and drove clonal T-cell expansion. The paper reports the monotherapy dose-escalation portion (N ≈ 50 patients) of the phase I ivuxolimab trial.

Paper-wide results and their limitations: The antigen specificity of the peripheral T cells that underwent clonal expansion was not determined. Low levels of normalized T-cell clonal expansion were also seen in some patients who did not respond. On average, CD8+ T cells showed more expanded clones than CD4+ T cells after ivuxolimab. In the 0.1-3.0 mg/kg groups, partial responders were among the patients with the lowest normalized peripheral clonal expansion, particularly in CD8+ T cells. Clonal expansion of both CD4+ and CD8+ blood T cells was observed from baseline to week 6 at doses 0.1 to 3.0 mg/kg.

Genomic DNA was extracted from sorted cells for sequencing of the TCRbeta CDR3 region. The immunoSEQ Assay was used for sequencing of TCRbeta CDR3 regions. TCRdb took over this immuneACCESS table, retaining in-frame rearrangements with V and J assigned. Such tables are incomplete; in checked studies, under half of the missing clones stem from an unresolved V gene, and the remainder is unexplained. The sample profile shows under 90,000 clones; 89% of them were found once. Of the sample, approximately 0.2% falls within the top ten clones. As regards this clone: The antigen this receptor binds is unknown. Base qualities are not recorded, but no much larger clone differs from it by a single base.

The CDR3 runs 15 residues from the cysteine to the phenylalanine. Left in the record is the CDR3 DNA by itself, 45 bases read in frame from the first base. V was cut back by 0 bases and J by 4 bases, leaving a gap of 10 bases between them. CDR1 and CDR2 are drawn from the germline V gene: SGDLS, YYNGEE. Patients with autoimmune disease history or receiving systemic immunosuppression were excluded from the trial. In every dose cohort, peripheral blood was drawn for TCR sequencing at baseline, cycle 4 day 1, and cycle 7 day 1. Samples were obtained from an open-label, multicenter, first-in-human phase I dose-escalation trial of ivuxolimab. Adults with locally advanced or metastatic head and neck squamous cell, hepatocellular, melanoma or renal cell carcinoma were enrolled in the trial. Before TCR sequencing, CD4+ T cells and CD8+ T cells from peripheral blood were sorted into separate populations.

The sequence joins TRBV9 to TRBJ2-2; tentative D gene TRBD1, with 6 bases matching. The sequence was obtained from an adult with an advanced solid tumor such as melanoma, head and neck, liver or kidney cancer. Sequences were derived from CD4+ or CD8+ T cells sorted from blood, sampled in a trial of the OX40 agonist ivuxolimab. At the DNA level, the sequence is TGTGCCAGCAGCGTAGGGGGGACACCCACCGGGGAGCTGTTTTTT. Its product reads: CASSVGGTPTGELFF. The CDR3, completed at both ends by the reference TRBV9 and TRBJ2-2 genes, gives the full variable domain DSGVTQTPKHLITATGQRVTLRCSPRSGDLSVYWYQQSLDQGLQFLIQYYNGEERAKGNILERFSAQQFPDLHSELNLSSLELGDSALYFCASSVGGTPTGELFFGEGSRLTVL.